This entry concerns a single TCR beta chain. The data derive from a study of blood T cell repertoires in COVID-19. The CDR3 length is 16 residues. The J segment lost 1 base and the V segment lost 1 base, leaving 2 bases of the junction unmatched. Germline V gene sequence: CDR1 SGHTA, CDR2 FQGNSA. Clones were sequenced by immunoSEQ multiplex PCR, and TCRdb holds only the in-frame ones, with some missing. Seen here are 30,000 to 40,000 clones, about 92% observed once, and the top ten hold 0.92%. What was sequenced was peripheral blood. The sequence was obtained from a male donor with active COVID-19. V and J are TRBV7-2 and TRBJ2-2, with 8 positions matching TRBD2. The CDR3 loop is CASSLVAGMNTGELFF. In DNA form, the CDR3 reads TGTGCCAGCAGCTTAGTAGCGGGGATGAACACCGGGGAGCTGTTTTTT.